This is a list of T cell receptor beta chains from one sample in a study of blood T cells in healthy people across ages. From the 5' RACE reads, TCRdb called clonotypes with MiXCR, one entry per CDR3 protein. Of some 930,000 distinct CDR3 sequences in the sample, about 29% were seen once. This sample was also put to use in a study of T cells of mothers and their children.

Sample: blood. Receptor source: a woman in her 40s in good health. Both conserved end residues are part of each CDR3. A D gene is named only where the DNA matches it firmly. Only part of the rows carry a size: once, few, many, or a class if the clone is expanded.

J,V,D,size,CDR3,DNA
TRBJ1-5,TRBV4-3,-,few,CASSQDRQPDQPQHF,TGCGCCAGCAGCCAAGATAGGCAGCCCGATCAGCCCCAGCATTTT
TRBJ1-1,TRBV6-5,TRBD1,few,CASIQPGQGITEAFF,TGTGCCAGCATTCAACCGGGACAGGGAATCACTGAAGCTTTCTTT
TRBJ2-7,TRBV21-1,-,-,CASSKARGWRVTYEQYF,TGTGCCAGCAGCAAAGCGCGGGGATGGCGGGTTACCTACGAGCAGTACTTC
TRBJ2-2,TRBV7-7,-,-,CASSGRDAGELFF,TGTGCTAGCAGCGGCCGGGACGCCGGGGAGCTGTTTTTT
TRBJ2-6,TRBV20-1,-,many,CSARRQERYSGANVLTF,TGCAGTGCCCGACGACAGGAACGATACTCTGGGGCCAACGTCCTGACTTTC
TRBJ1-1,TRBV5-1,-,-,CASSSGTGLVTEAFF,TGCGCCAGCAGCTCGGGAACAGGATTGGTCACTGAAGCTTTCTTT
TRBJ2-5,TRBV5-1,-,-,CASSLARADNQGTQYF,TGCGCCAGCAGCTTGGCTCGGGCGGACAACCAAGGGACCCAGTACTTC
TRBJ1-4,TRBV20-1,-,few,CSATGVGNEKLFF,TGCAGTGCTACAGGGGTTGGTAATGAAAAACTGTTTTTT
TRBJ2-2,TRBV27,TRBD1,-,CASSTMGQGAGELFF,TGTGCCAGCAGTACCATGGGACAGGGGGCCGGGGAGCTGTTTTTT
TRBJ1-1,TRBV7-2,-,-,CASSSSRGWTEAFF,TGTGCCAGCAGCTCTTCTCGAGGTTGGACTGAAGCTTTCTTT
TRBJ1-4,TRBV6-8,-,few,CASSYGFTKLGTTNEKLFF,TGTGCCAGCAGTTACGGGTTCACAAAACTTGGGACAACTAATGAAAAACTGTTTTTT
TRBJ1-2,TRBV29-1,-,many,CSVLDSNLGYTF,TGCAGCGTTCTAGACAGTAACCTTGGCTACACCTTC
TRBJ1-4,TRBV4-1,-,many,CASSQTGRQIATNEKLFF,TGCGCCAGCAGCCAGACGGGTAGACAGATTGCAACTAATGAAAAACTGTTTTTT
TRBJ2-1,TRBV15,-,many,CATSRDYKNYNEQFF,TGTGCCACCAGCAGAGATTATAAGAACTACAATGAGCAGTTCTTC
TRBJ1-6,TRBV4-1,-,-,CASSQDQWRGNSPLHF,TGCGCCAGCAGCCAAGATCAATGGCGAGGGAATTCACCCCTCCACTTT
TRBJ1-5,TRBV6-1,-,-,CASSPQQRLRGVNQPQHF,TGTGCCAGCAGCCCTCAACAGCGGCTCCGAGGAGTCAATCAGCCCCAGCATTTT
TRBJ1-1,TRBV27,-,-,CASSSGREAFF,TGTGCCAGCAGTTCGGGGCGGGAAGCTTTCTTT
TRBJ2-1,TRBV19,-,-,CASSIGVGGIVSNEQFF,TGTGCCAGTAGTATTGGTGTAGGGGGAATCGTCAGCAATGAGCAGTTCTTC
TRBJ2-7,TRBV12-3/TRBV12-4,-,few,CASTIRLSYEQYF,TGTGCCAGCACCATCCGTCTCTCCTACGAGCAGTACTTC
TRBJ1-5,TRBV12-3/TRBV12-4,-,many,CASSLSESQPQHF,TGTGCCAGCAGTTTGTCGGAAAGCCAGCCCCAGCATTTT
TRBJ2-1,TRBV29-1,-,many,CSVEDTVRAVYNEQFF,TGCAGCGTTGAAGACACAGTGAGAGCAGTCTACAATGAGCAGTTCTTC
TRBJ2-1,TRBV28,TRBD1,-,CAGSEMTGIVGNEQFF,TGTGCCGGCAGTGAGATGACAGGGATCGTTGGGAATGAGCAGTTCTTC
TRBJ1-1,TRBV5-1,-,-,CASSESGAMNTEAFF,TGCGCCAGCAGCGAGTCAGGGGCCATGAACACTGAAGCTTTCTTT
TRBJ2-1,TRBV29-1,-,many,CSAYFYNEQFF,TGCAGCGCCTATTTCTACAATGAGCAGTTCTTC
TRBJ2-7,TRBV7-3,-,many,CASSLEVSEQYF,TGTGCCAGCAGCTTAGAGGTGAGCGAGCAGTACTTC
TRBJ2-1,TRBV29-1,-,many,CSVDGSDPQNYNEQFF,TGCAGCGTTGATGGTTCGGATCCTCAAAACTACAATGAGCAGTTCTTC
TRBJ2-5,TRBV7-2,-,-,CASSSNRGSYGQYF,TGTGCCAGCAGCTCCAACCGGGGGAGCTACGGGCAGTACTTC